What follows are 19 T cell receptor beta chains derived from one specimen sequenced in a study of T cells in Graves' hyperthyroidism and ophthalmopathy. Amplified regions were TCR beta CDR3 sequences from RNA transcripts. HTBI primers were the set used in a first-round RT-PCR of the TCR CDR3. TCRdb re-derived calls from the multiplex PCR reads in MiXCR, one entry per CDR3 protein. The profile covers approximately 480,000 distinct CDR3 sequences, with less than 25% appearing a single time and more than 25% taken by the ten largest. Sample: blood. The receptors come from a man younger than 35 with Graves' hyperthyroidism.

At least ten counts were recorded for this clonotype. This sequence joins TRBV2 and TRBJ2-7; unclear D gene. Per the germline V gene, CDR1 is SNHLY and CDR2 is FYNNEI. This CDR3 is 11 amino acids long. Trimming left V 0 bases short and J 4 bases short, with 1 base between. Written as DNA, the CDR3 is TGTGCCAGCAGTGAAGCTTACGAGCAGTACTTC. Amino acid sequence: CASSEAYEQYF.

A few counts support this clonotype. Lacking the conserved final phenylalanine or tryptophan, this CDR3 likely reflects a read error. The chain combines TRBV6-1 with TRBJ2-7; 10 positions agree with TRBD1. J was trimmed by 6 bases and V by 6 bases; bases with no gene match: 5. The CDR3 is 13 amino acids. CDR1 and CDR2 from the germline V gene are MNHNS and SASEGT. The CDR3 here is CASSPGQGGEQYL. CDR3 nucleotide sequence: TGTGCCAGCAGCCCCGGACAGGGGGGCGAGCAGTACCTC.

This clonotype has just a few counts. The chain couples TRBV28 to TRBJ2-7; TRBD2 aligns across 9 bases. With 3 bases clipped from V and 2 bases from J, the junction kept 5 bases outside the gene matches. Germline assignment: CDR1 MDHEN and CDR2 SYDVKM. CDR3 size: 15 residues. The CDR3, as DNA: TGTGCCAGCAGTTTTATCGCTAGCGGGACCTACGAGCAGTACTTC. Translating gives CASSFIASGTYEQYF.

This clonotype has a count of ten or more. This chain joins TRBV28 and TRBJ1-2; 8 bases align to TRBD1. The V segment lost 2 bases and the J segment 2 bases; nucleotides outside the gene matches: 4. The CDR3 length is 15 residues. The germline gives CDR1 MDHEN, CDR2 SYDVKM. CDR3 sequence (DNA): TGTGCCAGCAGTTTACAGGGGGCTCAAAACTATGGCTACACCTTC. Its protein is CASSLQGAQNYGYTF.

The table lists this clonotype with many counts. The junction departs from germline at one end; a sequencing error may be responsible. V gene TRBV29-1 combines with J gene TRBJ1-1; TRBD1 aligns across 8 bases. The CDR3 spans 11 residues. Germline V gene data show CDR1 as SQVTM and CDR2 as ANQGSEA. CDR3 DNA: TGCAGCGTTTCCTCGGGACAGGAAGCCTTCTTT. It encodes CSVSSGQEAFF.

This clonotype was seen many times. The gene calls are TRBV19 and TRBJ1-1; D is possibly TRBD1 (5 bases). The CDR3 is 16 amino acids. In germline, CDR1 is LNHDA, CDR2 SQIVND (reference sequence). The V gene lost 7 bases and the J gene lost 1 base, with 19 bases spanning the gap. The CDR3 region is CASTYQPDTWNTEAFF. In nucleotides, the CDR3 is TGTGCCAGTACATATCAACCGGACACATGGAACACTGAAGCTTTCTTT.

In this sample, this clonotype turned up many times. The chain is built from TRBV28 and TRBJ2-7; D possibly corresponds to TRBD2 (5 bases). CDR1 and CDR2 from the germline V gene are MDHEN and SYDVKM. CDR3 length: 14 amino acids. Trimming removed 0 bases at V and 5 bases at J, with 11 bases between. The CDR3 protein is CASSLWQRSNEQYF. CDR3 DNA: TGTGCCAGCAGTTTATGGCAGCGGAGCAACGAGCAGTACTTC.

This clonotype was detected a few times. V and J are TRBV7-9 and TRBJ1-2; TRBD1 matches at 7 bases. Trimming took 1 base from V and 2 from J; bases not matched to a gene: 7. Per the germline V gene, CDR1 is SEHNR and CDR2 is FQNEAQ (reference sequence). The CDR3 covers 16 residues. In DNA form, the CDR3 reads TGTGCCAGCAGCTTAGGGACAGGTGACCGCAACTATGGCTACACCTTC. Translating gives CASSLGTGDRNYGYTF.

This clonotype has at least ten counts. The V gene is TRBV25-1, the J gene TRBJ2-2; no definite D call. The CDR3 runs 13 residues. The V and J ends lost 4 bases and 4 bases respectively, with 7 bases between them. CDR1 is MGHDK and CDR2 is SYGVNS in the germline V gene. CDR3 coding DNA: TGTGCCAGCAGTGGGTTTAGCACCGGGGAGCTGTTTTTT. Translated: CASSGFSTGELFF.

This clonotype was seen more than once but under ten times. The chain employs TRBV9 and TRBJ2-5; TRBD1 matches 8 bases. Looked up from germline, CDR1 is SGDLS and CDR2 is YYNGEE. The CDR3 extends over 18 amino acids. V shed 4 bases and J 3 bases; nucleotides not matched to a gene: 17. Here the CDR3 reads CASSPHSFSTGAEETQYF. CDR3 nucleotide sequence: TGTGCCAGCAGCCCTCACTCGTTCTCGACAGGGGCCGAAGAGACCCAGTACTTC.

This clonotype was seen once. The chain is built from TRBV11-2 and TRBJ1-3; 10 nucleotides line up with TRBD1. The CDR3 covers 16 residues. The J segment lost 4 bases and the V segment lost 5 bases, leaving 8 bases of the junction unmatched. The germline V gene encodes CDR1 SGHAT and CDR2 FQNNGV. Here the CDR3 DNA reads TGTGCCAGCAGCCGACCCTTGACAGGGGGCGGAAACACCATATATTTT. Amino acid sequence: CASSRPLTGGGNTIYF.

This clonotype was observed many times. The chain recombines TRBV3-1 with TRBJ2-5; D is uncertain. Between the trimmed V and J ends, which lost 1 base and 0 bases, there was a span of 6 bases. Looked up from germline, CDR1 is LGHDT and CDR2 is YNNKEL (reference sequence). The length of the CDR3 is 14 residues. CDR3 region: CASSQVVDQETQYF. For the CDR3, the DNA is TGTGCCAGCAGCCAAGTTGTGGACCAAGAGACCCAGTACTTC.

Ten or more counts support this clonotype. The V gene is TRBV5-1, the J gene TRBJ2-4; possibly TRBD1 for D (6 bases). The CDR3 extends over 14 amino acids. Germline loops: CDR1 SGHRS, CDR2 YFSETQ. V shed 0 bases and J shed 5 bases, with 9 bases lying between them. The CDR3 DNA is TGCGCCAGCAGCTTGGACAGGGCAGAAAACATTCAGTACTTC. Amino acids: CASSLDRAENIQYF. Based on the CDR3 plus reference TRBV5-1 and TRBJ2-4, the full variable domain is KAGVTQTPRYLIKTRGQQVTLSCSPISGHRSVSWYQQTPGQGLQFLFEYFSETQRNKGNFPGRFSGRQFSNSRSEMNVSTLELGDSALYLCASSLDRAENIQYFGAGTRLSVL.

This clonotype was seen only once. The J gene is TRBJ1-1, the V gene TRBV5-4; D unresolved. This CDR3 has 14 residues. From germline, CDR1 is SGHNT and CDR2 YYREEE (reference sequence). The ends were cut back, 2 bases at V and 1 base at J, with 9 bases in the middle. CDR3 protein: CASSFRERNTEAFF. The CDR3 DNA reads TGTGCCAGCAGCTTTAGGGAGAGGAACACTGAAGCTTTCTTT.

This clonotype was seen only once. One junction end does not reproduce the germline sequence, and a read error may be involved. The rearrangement uses TRBV6-5 and TRBJ2-5; TRBD1 matches at 11 bases. The CDR3 totals 17 residues. CDR1 is MNHEY and CDR2 is SVGAGI in the germline V gene. The chain's CDR3 is CASSYSSDRGQWETQDF. The CDR3 nucleotides read TGTGCCAGCAGTTACTCCTCGGACAGGGGGCAATGGGAGACCCAGGACTTC.

This clonotype was recorded at least ten times. The chain couples TRBV20-1 to TRBJ2-7; D may be TRBD1 or TRBD2 (5 bases each). The germline V gene has CDR1 DFQATT and CDR2 SNEGSKA (reference sequence). V lost 0 bases to trimming and J lost 2 bases, with 11 bases between them. The CDR3 runs to 14 residues. The CDR3 sequence: CSARDVRDPYEQYF. The CDR3 nucleotides are TGCAGTGCTAGAGATGTAAGGGACCCCTACGAGCAGTACTTC.

This clonotype was seen only once. J is TRBJ2-7 and V is TRBV19; 8 bases agree with TRBD2. Germline CDR1 LNHDA, CDR2 SQIVND (reference sequence). This CDR3 has 14 residues. The J segment lost 6 bases and the V segment lost 9 bases, leaving 13 bases of the junction unmatched. The CDR3 DNA reads TGTGCCAGCTCTCATGCGGGGGGCGGCTCCGAGCAGTACTTC. Translation gives CASSHAGGGSEQYF. The full variable domain, its missing parts supplied by reference TRBV19 and TRBJ2-7, is DGGITQSPKYLFRKEGQNVTLSCEQNLNHDAMYWYRQDPGQGLRLIYYSQIVNDFQKGDIAEGYSVSREKKESFPLTVTSAQKNPTAFYLCASSHAGGGSEQYFGPGTRLTVT.

This sequence joins TRBV6-1 and TRBJ1-2; the D gene is possibly TRBD1 (5 bases). V dropped 8 bases and J dropped 6 bases, with 13 bases sitting between them. The CDR3 spans 12 residues. Germline-derived CDR1 and CDR2 are MNHNS and SASEGT. The CDR3 DNA reads TGTGCCAGCCTCACGGGACGGGATGGCTACACCTTC. It codes for CASLTGRDGYTF.

This clonotype was seen ten or more times. V usage is TRBV12-3 or TRBV12-4 and J usage is TRBJ1-1, with 10 nucleotides matching TRBD1. V shed 6 bases and J 5 bases; nucleotides not matched to a gene: 6. The CDR3 extends over 14 amino acids. In DNA form, the CDR3 reads TGTGCCAGCAGCCGCGACAGGGGGCGGACTGAAGCTTTCTTT. As protein: CASSRDRGRTEAFF.